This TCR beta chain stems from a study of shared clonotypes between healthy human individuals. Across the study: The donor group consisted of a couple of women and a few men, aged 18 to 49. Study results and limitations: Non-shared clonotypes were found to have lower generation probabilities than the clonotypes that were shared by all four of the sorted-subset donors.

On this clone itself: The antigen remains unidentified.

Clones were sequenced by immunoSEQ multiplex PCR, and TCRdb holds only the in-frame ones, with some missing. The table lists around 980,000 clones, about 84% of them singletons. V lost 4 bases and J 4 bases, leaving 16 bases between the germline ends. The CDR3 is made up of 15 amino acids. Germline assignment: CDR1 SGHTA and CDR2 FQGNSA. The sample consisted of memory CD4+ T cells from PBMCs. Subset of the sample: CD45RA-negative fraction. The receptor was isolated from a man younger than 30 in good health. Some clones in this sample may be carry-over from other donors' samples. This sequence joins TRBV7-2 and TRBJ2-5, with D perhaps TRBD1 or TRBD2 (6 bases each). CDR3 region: CASSSRWGAGETQYF. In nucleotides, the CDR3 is TGTGCCAGCAGCTCTCGGTGGGGGGCTGGAGAGACCCAGTACTTC.